The sample holds a few counts of the clone carrying this T cell receptor (beta chain). Its antigen remains unidentified. The sample comes from a study of T cell repertoires in cytomegalovirus infection. Study-level background: Indicated by public TCR beta signatures were CMV infection and matching HLA type. Study outcomes and limitations: The study found HLA-C-restricted CMV-specific TCR beta clonotypes dominating the ex vivo response.

Per the germline V gene, CDR1 is SEHNR and CDR2 is FQNEAQ (reference sequence). The V and J ends lost 5 bases and 5 bases, in that order; junction bases with no gene match: 5. The CDR3 has 14 residues. TCRdb analysed the reads with MiXCR anew, one entry per CDR3 protein. Among some 310,000 distinct CDR3 sequences listed, around 25% were seen once. The sequencing here drew on cultured PBMCs, taken from culture after CMV antigen stimulation. This TCR came from a human donor in good health (CMV status not recorded). Some clones in this sample may be carry-over from other donors' samples. The chain joins TRBV7-9 to TRBJ2-5; 10 positions match TRBD1. In DNA form, the CDR3 reads TGTGCCAGCAGCCCCTGGACAGGGGGTGAGACCCAGTACTTC. Amino acid sequence: CASSPWTGGETQYF.